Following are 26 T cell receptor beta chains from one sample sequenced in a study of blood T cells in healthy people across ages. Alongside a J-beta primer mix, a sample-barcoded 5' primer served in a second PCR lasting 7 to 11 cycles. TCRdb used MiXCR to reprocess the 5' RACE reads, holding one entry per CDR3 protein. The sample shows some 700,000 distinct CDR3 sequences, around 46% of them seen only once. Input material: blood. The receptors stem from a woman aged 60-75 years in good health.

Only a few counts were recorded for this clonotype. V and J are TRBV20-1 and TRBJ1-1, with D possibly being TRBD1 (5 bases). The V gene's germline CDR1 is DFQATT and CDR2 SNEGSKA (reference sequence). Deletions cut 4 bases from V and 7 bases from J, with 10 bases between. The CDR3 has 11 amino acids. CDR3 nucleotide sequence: TGCAGTGCTACAGGGATGTATGAAGCTTTCTTT. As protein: CSATGMYEAFF.

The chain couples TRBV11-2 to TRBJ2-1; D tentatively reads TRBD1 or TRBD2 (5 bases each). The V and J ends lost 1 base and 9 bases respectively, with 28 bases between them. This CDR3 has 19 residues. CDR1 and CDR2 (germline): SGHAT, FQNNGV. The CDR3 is CASSLGSQALKMLRGEQFF. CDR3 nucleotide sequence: TGTGCCAGCAGCTTAGGTTCCCAGGCGCTAAAGATGTTGAGGGGTGAGCAGTTCTTC.

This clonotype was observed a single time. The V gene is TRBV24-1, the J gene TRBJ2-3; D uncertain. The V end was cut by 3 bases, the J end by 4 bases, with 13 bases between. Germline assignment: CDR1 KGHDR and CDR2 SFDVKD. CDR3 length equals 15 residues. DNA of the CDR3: TGTGCCACCAGTGATGCTACAGATACCGCAGATACGCAGTATTTT. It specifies CATSDATDTADTQYF.

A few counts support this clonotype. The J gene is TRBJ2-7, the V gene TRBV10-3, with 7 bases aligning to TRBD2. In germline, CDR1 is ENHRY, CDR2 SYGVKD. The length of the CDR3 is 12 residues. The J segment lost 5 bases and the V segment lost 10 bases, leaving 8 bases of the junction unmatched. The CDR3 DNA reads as TGTGCCACCGAGGGAGGGTCCGACGAGCAGTACTTC. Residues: CATEGGSDEQYF.

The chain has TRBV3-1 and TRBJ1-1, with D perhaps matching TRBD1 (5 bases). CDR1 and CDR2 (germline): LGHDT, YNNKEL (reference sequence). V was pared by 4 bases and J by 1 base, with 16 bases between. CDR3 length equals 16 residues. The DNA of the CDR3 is TGTGCCAGCAGCCTTCTAATGGGGGTGGAGAACACTGAAGCTTTCTTT. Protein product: CASSLLMGVENTEAFF.

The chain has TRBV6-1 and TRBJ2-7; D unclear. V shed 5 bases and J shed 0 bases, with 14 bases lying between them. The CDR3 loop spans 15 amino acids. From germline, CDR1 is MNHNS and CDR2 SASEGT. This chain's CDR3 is CASSTPDGSSYEQYF. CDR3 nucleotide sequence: TGTGCCAGCAGTACCCCGGACGGCAGCTCCTACGAGCAGTACTTC.

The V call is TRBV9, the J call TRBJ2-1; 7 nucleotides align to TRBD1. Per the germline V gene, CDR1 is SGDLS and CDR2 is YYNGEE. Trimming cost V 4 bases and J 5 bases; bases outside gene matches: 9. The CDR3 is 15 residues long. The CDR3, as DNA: TGTGCCAGCAGCCCGACAGGGAAACGGAACAATGAGCAGTTCTTC. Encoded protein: CASSPTGKRNNEQFF.

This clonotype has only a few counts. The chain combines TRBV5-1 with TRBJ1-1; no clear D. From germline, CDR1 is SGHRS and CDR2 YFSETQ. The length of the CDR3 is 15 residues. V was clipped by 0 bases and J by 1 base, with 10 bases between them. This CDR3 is CASSLERQGNTEAFF. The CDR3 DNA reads TGCGCCAGCAGCTTGGAACGGCAAGGGAACACTGAAGCTTTCTTT.

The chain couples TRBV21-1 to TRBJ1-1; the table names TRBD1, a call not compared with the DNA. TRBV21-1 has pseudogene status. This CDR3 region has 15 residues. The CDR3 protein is CASSGTGYRDTEAFF. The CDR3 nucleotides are TGTGCCAGCAGCGGGACAGGATATCGGGACACTGAAGCTTTCTTT.

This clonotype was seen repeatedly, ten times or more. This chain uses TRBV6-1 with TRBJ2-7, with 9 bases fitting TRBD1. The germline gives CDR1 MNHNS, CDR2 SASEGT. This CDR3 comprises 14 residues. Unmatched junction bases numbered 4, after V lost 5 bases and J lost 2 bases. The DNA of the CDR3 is TGTGCCAGCAGTTACGGGACAGGGACCTACGAGCAGTACTTC. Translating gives CASSYGTGTYEQYF.

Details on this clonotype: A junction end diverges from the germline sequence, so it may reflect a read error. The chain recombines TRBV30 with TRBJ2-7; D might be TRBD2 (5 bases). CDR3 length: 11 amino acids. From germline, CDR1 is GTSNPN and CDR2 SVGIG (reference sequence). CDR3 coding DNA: TGTGCCGGGAGTGACAACTACGAGCAGTACTTC. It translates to CAGSDNYEQYF.

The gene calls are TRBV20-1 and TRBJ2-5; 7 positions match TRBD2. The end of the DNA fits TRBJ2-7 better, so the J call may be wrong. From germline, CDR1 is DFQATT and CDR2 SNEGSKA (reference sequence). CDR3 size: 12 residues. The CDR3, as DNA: TGCAGTGCCGGACTAGAGTTCTACGAGCAGTACTTC. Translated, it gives CSAGLEFYEQYF.

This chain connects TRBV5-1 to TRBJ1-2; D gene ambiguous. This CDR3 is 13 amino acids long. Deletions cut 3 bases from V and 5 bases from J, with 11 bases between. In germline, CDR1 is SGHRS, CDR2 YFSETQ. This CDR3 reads CASSSTGSYGYTF. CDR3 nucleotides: TGCGCCAGCAGCTCTACCGGCAGTTATGGCTACACCTTC.

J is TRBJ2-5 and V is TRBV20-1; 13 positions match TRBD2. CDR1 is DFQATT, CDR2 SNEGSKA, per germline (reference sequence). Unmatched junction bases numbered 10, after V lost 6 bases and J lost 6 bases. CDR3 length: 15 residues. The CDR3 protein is CSALTSGGSKKTQYF. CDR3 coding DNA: TGCAGTGCCCTGACTAGCGGGGGGTCCAAGAAGACCCAGTACTTC.

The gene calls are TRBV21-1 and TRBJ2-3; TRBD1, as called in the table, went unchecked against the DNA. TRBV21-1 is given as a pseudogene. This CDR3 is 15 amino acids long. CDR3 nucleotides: TGTGCCAGCAGCAAAGGGACCGGGACCACAGATACGCAGTATTTT. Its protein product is CASSKGTGTTDTQYF.

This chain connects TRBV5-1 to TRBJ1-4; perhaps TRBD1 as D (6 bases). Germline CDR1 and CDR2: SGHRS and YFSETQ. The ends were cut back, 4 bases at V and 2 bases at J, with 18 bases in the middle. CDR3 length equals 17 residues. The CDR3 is CASSPSTGRGTNEKLFF. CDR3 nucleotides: TGCGCCAGCAGCCCCTCTACAGGGAGGGGGACTAATGAAAAACTGTTTTTT. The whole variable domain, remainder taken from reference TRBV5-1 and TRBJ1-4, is KAGVTQTPRYLIKTRGQQVTLSCSPISGHRSVSWYQQTPGQGLQFLFEYFSETQRNKGNFPGRFSGRQFSNSRSEMNVSTLELGDSALYLCASSPSTGRGTNEKLFFGSGTQLSVL.

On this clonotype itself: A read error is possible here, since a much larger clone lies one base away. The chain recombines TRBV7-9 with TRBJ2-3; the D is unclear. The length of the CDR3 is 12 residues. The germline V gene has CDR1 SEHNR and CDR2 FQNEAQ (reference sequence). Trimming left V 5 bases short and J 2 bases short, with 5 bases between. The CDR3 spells CASSPITDTQYF. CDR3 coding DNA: TGTGCCAGCAGCCCAATCACAGATACGCAGTATTTT. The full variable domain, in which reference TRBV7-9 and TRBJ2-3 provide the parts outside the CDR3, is DTGVSQNPRHKITKRGQNVTFRCDPISEHNRLYWYRQTLGQGPEFLTYFQNEAQLEKSRLLSDRFSAERPKGSFSTLEIQRTEQGDSAMYLCASSPITDTQYFGPGTRLTVL.

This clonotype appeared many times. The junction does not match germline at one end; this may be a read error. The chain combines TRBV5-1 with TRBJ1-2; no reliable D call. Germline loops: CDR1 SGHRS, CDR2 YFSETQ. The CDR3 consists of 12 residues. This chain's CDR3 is CASSLVGDGYTF. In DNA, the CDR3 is TGTGCCAGCAGCTTAGTAGGAGATGGCTACACCTTC.

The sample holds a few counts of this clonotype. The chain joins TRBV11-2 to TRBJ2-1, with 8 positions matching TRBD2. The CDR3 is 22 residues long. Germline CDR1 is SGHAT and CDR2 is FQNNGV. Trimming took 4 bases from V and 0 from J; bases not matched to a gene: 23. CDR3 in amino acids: CASSSPGHRKGWLAGSYNEQFF. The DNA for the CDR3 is TGTGCCAGCAGCTCGCCGGGACACAGGAAGGGGTGGCTAGCGGGCTCCTACAATGAGCAGTTCTTC.

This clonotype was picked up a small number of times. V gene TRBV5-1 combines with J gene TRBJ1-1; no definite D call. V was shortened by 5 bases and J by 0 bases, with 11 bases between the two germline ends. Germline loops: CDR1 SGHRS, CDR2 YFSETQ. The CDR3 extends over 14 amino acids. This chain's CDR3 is CASSMLLMNTEAFF. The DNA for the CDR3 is TGCGCCAGCAGTATGCTACTAATGAACACTGAAGCTTTCTTT. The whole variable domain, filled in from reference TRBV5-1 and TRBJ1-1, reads KAGVTQTPRYLIKTRGQQVTLSCSPISGHRSVSWYQQTPGQGLQFLFEYFSETQRNKGNFPGRFSGRQFSNSRSEMNVSTLELGDSALYLCASSMLLMNTEAFFGQGTRLTVV.

DNA for the CDR3: TGTGCCACCAGCAATAACTACGAGCAGTACTTC. The encoded protein is CATSNNYEQYF. This chain connects TRBV15 to TRBJ2-7; D is undetermined. Trimming removed 4 bases at V and 3 bases at J, with 4 bases between. Germline V gene data show CDR1 as LNHNV and CDR2 as YYDKDF (reference sequence). This CDR3 contains 11 residues.

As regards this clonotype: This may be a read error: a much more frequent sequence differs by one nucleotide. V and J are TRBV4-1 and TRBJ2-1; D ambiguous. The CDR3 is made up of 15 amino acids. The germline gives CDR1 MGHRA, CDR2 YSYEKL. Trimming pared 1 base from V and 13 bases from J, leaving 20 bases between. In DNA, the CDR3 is TGCGCCAGCAGCCAAGGACTGACGACCAAAGAGACCCAGTTCTTC. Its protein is CASSQGLTTKETQFF.

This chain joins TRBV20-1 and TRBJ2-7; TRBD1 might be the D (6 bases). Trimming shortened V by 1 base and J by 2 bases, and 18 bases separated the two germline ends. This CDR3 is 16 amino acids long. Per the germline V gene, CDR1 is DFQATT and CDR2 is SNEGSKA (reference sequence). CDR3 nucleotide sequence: TGCAGTGCTAGAGCCGGTGGGGAACAGGGAACCTACGAGCAGTACTTC. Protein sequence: CSARAGGEQGTYEQYF.

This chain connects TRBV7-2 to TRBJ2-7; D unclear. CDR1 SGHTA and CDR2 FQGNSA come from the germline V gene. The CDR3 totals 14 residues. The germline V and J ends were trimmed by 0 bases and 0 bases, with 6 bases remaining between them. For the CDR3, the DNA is TGTGCCAGCAGCTTAGCTTTGGACTCCTACGAGCAGTACTTC. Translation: CASSLALDSYEQYF.

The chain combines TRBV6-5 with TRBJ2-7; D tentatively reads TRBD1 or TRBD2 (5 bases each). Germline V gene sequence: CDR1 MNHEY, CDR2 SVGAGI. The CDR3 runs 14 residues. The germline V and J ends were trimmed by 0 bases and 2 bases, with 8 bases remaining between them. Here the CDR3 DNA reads TGTGCCAGCAGTTACTCAAGAGGGGCCTACGAGCAGTACTTC. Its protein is CASSYSRGAYEQYF.

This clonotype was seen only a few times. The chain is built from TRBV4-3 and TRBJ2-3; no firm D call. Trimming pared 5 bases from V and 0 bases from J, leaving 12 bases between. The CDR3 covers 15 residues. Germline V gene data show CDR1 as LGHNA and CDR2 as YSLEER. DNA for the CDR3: TGCGCCAGCAGCTCCCGAGGAGAAAGCACAGATACGCAGTATTTT. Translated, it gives CASSSRGESTDTQYF.